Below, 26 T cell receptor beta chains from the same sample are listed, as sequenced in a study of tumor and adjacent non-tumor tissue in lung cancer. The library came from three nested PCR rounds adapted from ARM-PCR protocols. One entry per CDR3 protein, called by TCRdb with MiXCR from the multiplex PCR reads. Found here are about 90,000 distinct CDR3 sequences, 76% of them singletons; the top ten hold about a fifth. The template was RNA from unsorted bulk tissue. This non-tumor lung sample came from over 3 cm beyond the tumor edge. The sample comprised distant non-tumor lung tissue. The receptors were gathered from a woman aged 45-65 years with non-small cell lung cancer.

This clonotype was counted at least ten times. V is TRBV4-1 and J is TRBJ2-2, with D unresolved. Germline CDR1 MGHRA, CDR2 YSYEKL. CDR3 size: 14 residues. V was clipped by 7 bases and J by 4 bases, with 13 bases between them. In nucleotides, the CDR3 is TGCGCCAGCACCTACACTATAGCCACCGGGGAGCTGTTTTTT. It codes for CASTYTIATGELFF.

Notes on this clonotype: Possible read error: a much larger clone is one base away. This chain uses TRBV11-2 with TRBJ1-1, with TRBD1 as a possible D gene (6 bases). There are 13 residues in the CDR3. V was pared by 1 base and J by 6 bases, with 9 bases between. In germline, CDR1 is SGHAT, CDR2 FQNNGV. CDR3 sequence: CASSLGGQAEAFF. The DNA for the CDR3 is TGTGCCAGCAGCTTAGGGGGGCAAGCTGAAGCTTTCTTT. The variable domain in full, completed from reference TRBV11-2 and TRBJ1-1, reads EAGVAQSPRYKIIEKRQSVAFWCNPISGHATLYWYQQILGQGPKLLIQFQNNGVVDDSQLPKDRFSAERLKGVDSTLKIQPAKLEDSAVYLCASSLGGQAEAFFGQGTRLTVV.

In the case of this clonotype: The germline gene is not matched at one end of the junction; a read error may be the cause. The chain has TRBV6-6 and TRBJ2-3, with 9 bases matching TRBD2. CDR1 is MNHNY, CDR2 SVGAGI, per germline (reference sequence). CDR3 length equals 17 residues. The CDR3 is CVSSPTTLAGSTDTQYF. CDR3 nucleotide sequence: TGTGTCAGCAGTCCAACGACCCTAGCGGGAAGCACAGATACGCAGTATTTT.

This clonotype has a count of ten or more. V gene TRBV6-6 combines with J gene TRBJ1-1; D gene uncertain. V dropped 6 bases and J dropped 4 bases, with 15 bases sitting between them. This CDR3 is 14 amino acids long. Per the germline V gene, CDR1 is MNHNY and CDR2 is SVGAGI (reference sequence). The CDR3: CASSPDSRGTEAFF. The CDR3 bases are TGTGCCAGCAGCCCGGACTCCCGAGGCACTGAAGCTTTCTTT.

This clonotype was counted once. CDR3 DNA sequence: TGCAACGTAAAACGGGAAAAGGGCGAGCAGTACTTC. It translates to CNVKREKGEQYF. J is TRBJ2-7 and V is TRBV29-1, with D perhaps matching TRBD2 (5 bases). Germline assignment: CDR1 SQVTM and CDR2 ANQGSEA. CDR3 length equals 12 residues.

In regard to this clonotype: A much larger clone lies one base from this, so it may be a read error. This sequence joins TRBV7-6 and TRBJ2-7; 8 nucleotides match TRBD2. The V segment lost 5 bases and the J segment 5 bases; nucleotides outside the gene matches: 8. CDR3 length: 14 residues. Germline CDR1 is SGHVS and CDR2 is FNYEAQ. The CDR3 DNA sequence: TGTGCCAGCAGCGATTTGGGACTAGTCGACGAGCAGTACTTC. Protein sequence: CASSDLGLVDEQYF.

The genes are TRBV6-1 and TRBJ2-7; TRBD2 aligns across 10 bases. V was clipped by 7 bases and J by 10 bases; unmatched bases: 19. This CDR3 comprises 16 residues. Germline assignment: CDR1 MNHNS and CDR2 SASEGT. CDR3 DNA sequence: TGTGCCAGCAATGAGTCTAGCGGGAGTCCCTCCTACAAACAGTACTTC. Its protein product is CASNESSGSPSYKQYF.

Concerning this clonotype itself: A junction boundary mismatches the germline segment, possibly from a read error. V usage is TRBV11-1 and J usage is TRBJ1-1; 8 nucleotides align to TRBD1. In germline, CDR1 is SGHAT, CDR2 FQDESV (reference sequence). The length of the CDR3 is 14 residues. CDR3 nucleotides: TGTGTCAGCAACCTCGGACAGGGATACTCTGAAGCTTTCTTC. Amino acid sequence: CVSNLGQGYSEAFF.

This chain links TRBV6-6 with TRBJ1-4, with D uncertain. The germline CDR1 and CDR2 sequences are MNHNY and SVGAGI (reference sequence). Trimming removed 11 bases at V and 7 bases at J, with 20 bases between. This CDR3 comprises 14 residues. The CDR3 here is CAGNNQREAEKLFF. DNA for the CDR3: TGTGCCGGCAACAATCAGAGGGAGGCTGAAAAACTGTTTTTT.

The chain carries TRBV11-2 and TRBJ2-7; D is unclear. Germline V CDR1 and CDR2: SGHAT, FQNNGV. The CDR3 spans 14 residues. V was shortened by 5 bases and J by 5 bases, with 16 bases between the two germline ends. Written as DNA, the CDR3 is TGTGCCAGCAGCCTGACGGAAACTGCACACGAGCAGTACTTC. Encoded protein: CASSLTETAHEQYF.

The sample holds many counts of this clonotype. CDR3 protein: CSARGQAYEQYF. CDR3 sequence (DNA): TGCAGTGCTAGGGGACAGGCCTACGAGCAGTACTTC. The rearrangement links TRBV20-1 to TRBJ2-7; 8 positions match TRBD1. The CDR3 has 12 residues. Germline trimming cut 3 bases from V and 2 bases from J; bases unmatched to any gene: 0. CDR1 and CDR2 (germline): DFQATT, SNEGSKA (reference sequence).

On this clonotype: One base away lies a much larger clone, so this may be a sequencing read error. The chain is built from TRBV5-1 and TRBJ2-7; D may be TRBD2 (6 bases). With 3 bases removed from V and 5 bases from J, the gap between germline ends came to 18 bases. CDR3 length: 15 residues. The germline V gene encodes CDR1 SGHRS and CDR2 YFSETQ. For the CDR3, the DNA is TGCGCCAGCAGCTCCGAATGGCGGGACGAAGACGAGCAGTACTTC. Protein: CASSSEWRDEDEQYF.

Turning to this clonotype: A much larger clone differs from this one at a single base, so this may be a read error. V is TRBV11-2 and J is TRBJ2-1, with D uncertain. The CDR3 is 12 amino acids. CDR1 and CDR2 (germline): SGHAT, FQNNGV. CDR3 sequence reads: CVSSPQVDEQFF. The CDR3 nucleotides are TGTGTCAGCAGCCCCCAGGTAGATGAGCAGTTCTTC.

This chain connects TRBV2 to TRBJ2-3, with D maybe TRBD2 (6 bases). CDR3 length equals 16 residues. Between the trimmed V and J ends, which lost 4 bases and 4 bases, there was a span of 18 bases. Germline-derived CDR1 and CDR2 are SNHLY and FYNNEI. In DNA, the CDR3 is TGTGCCAGCAGTGGCCAGGCGGGGACGACTGCAGATACGCAGTATTTT. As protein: CASSGQAGTTADTQYF.

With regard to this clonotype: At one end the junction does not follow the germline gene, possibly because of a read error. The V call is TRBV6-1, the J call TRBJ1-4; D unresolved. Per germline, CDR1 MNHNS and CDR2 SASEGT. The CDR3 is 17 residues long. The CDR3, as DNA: TGTGCGAGCAGTGGCCCCGGCCCCGGGCTCCCGAAGGAAAAACTGTTTTTT. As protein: CASSGPGPGLPKEKLFF.

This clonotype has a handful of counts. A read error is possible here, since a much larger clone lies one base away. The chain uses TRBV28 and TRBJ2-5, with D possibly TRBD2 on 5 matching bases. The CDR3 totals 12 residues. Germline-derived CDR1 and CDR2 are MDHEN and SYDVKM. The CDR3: CATRNLGETQNF. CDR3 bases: TGTGCCACCCGAAACTTGGGAGAGACCCAGAACTTC.

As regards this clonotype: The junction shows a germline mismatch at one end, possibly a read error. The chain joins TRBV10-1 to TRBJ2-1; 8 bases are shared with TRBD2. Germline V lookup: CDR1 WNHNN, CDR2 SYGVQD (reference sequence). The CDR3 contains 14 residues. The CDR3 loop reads CASSDAGGTDEQFF. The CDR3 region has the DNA TGCGCCAGTAGTGACGCGGGGGGAACGGATGAGCAGTTCTTC.

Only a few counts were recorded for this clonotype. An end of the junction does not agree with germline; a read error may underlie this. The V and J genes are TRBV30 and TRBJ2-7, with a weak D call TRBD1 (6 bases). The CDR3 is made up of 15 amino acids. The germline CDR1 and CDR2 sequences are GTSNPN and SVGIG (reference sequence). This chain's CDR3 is CVWSKIVTGRNEQYF. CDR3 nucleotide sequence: TGTGTCTGGAGTAAGATAGTAACAGGGCGGAACGAGCAGTACTTC.

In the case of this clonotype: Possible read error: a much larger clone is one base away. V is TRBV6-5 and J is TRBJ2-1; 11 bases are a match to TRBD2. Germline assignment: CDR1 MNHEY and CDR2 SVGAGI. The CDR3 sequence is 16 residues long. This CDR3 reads CVSSARLAGLNNEQFF. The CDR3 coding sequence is TGTGTCAGCAGTGCCCGACTAGCGGGGCTAAACAATGAGCAGTTCTTC.

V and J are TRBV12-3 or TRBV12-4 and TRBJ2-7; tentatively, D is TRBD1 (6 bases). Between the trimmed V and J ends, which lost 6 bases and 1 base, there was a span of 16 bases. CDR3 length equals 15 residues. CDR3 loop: CASSRWWGRSYEQYF. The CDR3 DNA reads TGTGCCAGCAGCCGTTGGTGGGGGCGGTCCTACGAGCAGTACTTC.

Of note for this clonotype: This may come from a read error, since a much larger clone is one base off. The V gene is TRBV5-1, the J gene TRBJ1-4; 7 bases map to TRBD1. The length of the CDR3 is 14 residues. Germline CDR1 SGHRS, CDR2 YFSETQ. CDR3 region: CSSSFDRVNEKLFF. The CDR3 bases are TGCTCCAGCAGCTTTGACAGGGTGAATGAAAAACTGTTTTTT.

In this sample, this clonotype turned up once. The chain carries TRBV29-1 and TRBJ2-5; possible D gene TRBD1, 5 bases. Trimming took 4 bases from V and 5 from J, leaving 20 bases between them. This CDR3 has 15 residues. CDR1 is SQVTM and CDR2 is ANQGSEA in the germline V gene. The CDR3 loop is CSVVGPLWGRETQYF. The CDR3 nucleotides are TGCAGCGTTGTAGGCCCACTGTGGGGCAGGGAGACCCAGTACTTC.

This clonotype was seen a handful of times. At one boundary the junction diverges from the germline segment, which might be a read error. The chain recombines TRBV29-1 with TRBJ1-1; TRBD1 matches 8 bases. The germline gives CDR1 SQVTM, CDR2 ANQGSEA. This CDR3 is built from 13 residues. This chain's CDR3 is CNVDADRGAEAFF. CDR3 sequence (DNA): TGCAACGTTGACGCTGACAGGGGCGCTGAAGCTTTCTTT.

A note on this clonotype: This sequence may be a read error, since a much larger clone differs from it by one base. CDR3 amino acids: CASSLAENTEAVF. In DNA, the CDR3 is TGTGCCAGCAGTTTAGCAGAGAACACTGAAGCTGTCTTT. V usage is TRBV12-3 or TRBV12-4 and J usage is TRBJ1-1; D is ambiguous. The CDR3 totals 13 residues.

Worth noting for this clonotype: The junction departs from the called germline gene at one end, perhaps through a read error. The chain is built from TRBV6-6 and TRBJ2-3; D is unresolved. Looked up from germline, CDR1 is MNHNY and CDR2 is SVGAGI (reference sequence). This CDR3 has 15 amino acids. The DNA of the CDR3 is TGCGCCAGTGGATATAGAGACTCACGCACAGATACGCAGTATTTT. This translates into CASGYRDSRTDTQYF.

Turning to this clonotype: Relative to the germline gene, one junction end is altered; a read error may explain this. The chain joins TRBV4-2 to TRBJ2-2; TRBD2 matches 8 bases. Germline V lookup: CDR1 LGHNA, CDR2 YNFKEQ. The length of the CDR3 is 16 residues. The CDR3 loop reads CTRSFAGTRNTGELFF. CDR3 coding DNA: TGTACCAGGAGCTTCGCCGGGACTAGAAACACCGGGGAGCTGTTTTTT.